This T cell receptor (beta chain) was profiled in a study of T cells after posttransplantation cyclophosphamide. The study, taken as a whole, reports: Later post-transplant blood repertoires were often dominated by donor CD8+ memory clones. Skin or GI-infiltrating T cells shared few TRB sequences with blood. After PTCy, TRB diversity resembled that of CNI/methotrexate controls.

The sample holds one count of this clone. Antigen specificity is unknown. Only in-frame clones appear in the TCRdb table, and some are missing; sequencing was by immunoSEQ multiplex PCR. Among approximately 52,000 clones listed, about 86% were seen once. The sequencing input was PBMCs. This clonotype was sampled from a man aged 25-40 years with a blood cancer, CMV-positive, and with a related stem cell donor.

In DNA, the CDR3 is TGTGCCACCAGCAGGTCGTCGGGGACAGGGGCTTCCGGGGAGCTGTTTTTT. It is translated as CATSRSSGTGASGELFF. J is TRBJ2-2 and V is TRBV15, with 10 positions matching TRBD1. In germline, CDR1 is LNHNV, CDR2 YYDKDF (reference sequence). The V and J ends lost 3 bases and 6 bases, in that order; junction bases with no gene match: 10. CDR3 length: 17 amino acids.